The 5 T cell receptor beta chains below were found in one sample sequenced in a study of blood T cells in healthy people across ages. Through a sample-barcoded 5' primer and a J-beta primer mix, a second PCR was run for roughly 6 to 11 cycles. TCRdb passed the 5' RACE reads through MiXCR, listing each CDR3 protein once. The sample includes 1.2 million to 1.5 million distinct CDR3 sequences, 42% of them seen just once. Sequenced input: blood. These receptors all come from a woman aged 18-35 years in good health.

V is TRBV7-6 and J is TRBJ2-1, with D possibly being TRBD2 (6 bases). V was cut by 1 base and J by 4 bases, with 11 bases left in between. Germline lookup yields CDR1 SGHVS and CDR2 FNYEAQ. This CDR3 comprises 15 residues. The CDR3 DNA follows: TGTGCCAGCAGCTTAGTTCTAGCGCAATACAATGAGCAGTTCTTC. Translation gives CASSLVLAQYNEQFF.

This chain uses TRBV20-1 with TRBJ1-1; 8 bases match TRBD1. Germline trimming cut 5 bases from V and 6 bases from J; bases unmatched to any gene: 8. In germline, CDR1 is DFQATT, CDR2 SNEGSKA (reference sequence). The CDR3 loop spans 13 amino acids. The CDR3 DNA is TGCAGTGCTGACGGACAGGGAGGTTCTGAAGCTTTCTTT. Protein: CSADGQGGSEAFF.

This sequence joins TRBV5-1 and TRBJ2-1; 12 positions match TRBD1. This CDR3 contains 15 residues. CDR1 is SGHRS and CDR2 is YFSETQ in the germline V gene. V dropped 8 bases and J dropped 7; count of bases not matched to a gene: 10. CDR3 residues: CARRQGTGGYNEQFF. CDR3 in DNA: TGCGCCAGAAGACAAGGGACAGGGGGCTATAATGAGCAGTTCTTC.

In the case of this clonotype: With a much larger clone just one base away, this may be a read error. The CDR3 DNA follows: TGTGCCACCAGGGAGGGGGAACAGGTCAACCTCAATGAGCAGTACTTC. This codes for CATREGEQVNLNEQYF. The chain combines TRBV24-1 with TRBJ2-5; the D gene could be TRBD1 or TRBD2 (6 bases each). The CDR3 loop spans 16 amino acids. In germline, CDR1 is KGHDR, CDR2 SFDVKD. V lost 7 bases and J lost 11, with 28 bases in between.

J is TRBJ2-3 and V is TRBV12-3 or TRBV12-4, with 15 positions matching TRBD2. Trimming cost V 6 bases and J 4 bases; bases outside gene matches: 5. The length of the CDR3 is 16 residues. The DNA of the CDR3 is TGTGCCAGCAGCCCCGGACTAGCGGGGGGGTCAGATACGCAGTATTTT. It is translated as CASSPGLAGGSDTQYF.